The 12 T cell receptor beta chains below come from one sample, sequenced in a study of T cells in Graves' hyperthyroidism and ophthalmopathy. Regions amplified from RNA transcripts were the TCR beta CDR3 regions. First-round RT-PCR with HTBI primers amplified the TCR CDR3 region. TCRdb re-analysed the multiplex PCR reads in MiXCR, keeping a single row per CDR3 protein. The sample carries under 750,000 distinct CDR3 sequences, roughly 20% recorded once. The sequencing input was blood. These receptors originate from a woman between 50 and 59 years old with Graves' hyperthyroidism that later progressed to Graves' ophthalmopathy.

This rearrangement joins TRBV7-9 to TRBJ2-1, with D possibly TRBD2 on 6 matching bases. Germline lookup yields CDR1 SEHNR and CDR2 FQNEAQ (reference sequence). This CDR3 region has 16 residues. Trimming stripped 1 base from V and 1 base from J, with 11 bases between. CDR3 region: CASSLGRGLSYNEQFF. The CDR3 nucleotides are TGTGCCAGCAGCTTAGGACGGGGGTTATCCTACAATGAGCAGTTCTTC.

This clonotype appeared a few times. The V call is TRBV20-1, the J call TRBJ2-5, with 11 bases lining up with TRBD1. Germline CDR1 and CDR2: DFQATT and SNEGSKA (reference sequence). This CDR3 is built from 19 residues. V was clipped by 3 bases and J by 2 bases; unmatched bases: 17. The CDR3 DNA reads TGCAGTGCTAGTCGTGAGGGGCCAGGACAGGGGGCATGGCAAGAGACCCAGTACTTC. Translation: CSASREGPGQGAWQETQYF.

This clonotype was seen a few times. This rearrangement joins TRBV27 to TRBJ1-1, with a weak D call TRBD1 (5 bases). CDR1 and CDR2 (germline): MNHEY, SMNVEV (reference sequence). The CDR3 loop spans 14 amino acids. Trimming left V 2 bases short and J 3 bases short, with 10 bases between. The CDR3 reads CASSLGAAYTEAFF. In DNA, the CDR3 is TGTGCCAGCAGTTTAGGGGCAGCCTACACTGAAGCTTTCTTT.

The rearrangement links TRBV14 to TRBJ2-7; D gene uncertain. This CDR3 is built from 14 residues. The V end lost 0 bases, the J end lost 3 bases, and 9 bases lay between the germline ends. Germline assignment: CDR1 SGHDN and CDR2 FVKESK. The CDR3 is CASSQELSVYEQYF. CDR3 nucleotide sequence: TGTGCCAGCAGCCAAGAACTTTCGGTCTACGAGCAGTACTTC.

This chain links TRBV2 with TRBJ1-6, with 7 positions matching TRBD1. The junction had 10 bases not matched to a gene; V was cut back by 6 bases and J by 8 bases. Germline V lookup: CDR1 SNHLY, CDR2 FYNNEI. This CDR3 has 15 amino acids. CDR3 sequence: CASRETGWGHSPLHF. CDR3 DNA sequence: TGTGCCAGCAGAGAGACAGGGTGGGGGCATTCACCCCTCCACTTT.

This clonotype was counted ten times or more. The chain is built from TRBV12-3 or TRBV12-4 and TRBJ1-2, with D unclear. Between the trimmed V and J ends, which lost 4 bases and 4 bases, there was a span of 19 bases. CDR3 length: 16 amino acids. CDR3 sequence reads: CASSSSFTTGSYGYTF. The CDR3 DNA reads TGTGCCAGCAGTTCCTCGTTTACCACCGGGTCCTATGGCTACACCTTC.

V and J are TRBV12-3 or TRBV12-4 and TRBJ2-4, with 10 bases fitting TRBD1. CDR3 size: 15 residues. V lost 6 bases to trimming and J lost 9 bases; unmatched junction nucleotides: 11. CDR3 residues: CASRRGPGQGFIQYF. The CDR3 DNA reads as TGTGCCAGCAGGAGGGGGCCGGGACAGGGGTTCATTCAGTACTTC.

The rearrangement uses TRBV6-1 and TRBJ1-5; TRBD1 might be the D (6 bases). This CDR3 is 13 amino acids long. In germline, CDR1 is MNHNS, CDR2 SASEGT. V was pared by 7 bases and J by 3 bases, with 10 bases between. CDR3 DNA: TGTGCCAGCAAAGGGGACACCAATCAGCCCCAGCATTTT. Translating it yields CASKGDTNQPQHF.

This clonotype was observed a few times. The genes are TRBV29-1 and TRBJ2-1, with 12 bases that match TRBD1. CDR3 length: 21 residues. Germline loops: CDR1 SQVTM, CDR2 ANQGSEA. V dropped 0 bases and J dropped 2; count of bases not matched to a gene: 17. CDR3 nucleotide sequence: TGCAGCGTTGAAGACGAGGGCGGGACAGGGGGCCTAGCGGGGACCTACAATGAGCAGTTCTTC. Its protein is CSVEDEGGTGGLAGTYNEQFF.

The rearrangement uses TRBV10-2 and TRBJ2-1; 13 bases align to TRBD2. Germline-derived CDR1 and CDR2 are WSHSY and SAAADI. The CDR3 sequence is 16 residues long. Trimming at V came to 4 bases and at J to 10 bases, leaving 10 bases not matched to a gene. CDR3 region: CASSGTGTSGAGEQFF. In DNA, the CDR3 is TGCGCCAGCAGTGGTACCGGGACTAGCGGGGCCGGAGAGCAGTTCTTC.

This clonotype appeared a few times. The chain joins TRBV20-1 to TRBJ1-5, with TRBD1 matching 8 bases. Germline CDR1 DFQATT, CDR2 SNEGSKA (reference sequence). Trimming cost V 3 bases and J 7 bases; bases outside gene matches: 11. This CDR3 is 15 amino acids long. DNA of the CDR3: TGCAGTGCTAGGAAAACAGGGGGGGTAGAACAGCCCCAGCATTTT. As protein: CSARKTGGVEQPQHF.

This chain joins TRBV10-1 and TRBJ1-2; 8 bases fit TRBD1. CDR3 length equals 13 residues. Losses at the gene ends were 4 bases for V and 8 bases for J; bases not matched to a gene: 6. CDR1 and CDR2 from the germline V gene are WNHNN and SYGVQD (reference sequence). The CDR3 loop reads CASSGTGSVGYTF. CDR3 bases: TGCGCCAGCAGTGGGACAGGGTCTGTCGGCTACACCTTC.